The subject of this entry is one TCR beta chain. The V gene's germline CDR1 is SGHTA and CDR2 FQGNSA. This CDR3 region has 15 residues. V trimming: 4 bases; J trimming: 4 bases; junction bases outside the gene matches: 6. The record originates from a study of cytomegalovirus exposure and HLA in healthy donors. The PCR used 60 Vbeta and 13 Jbeta primers. Generated by immunoSEQ multiplex PCR, the TCRdb table keeps only in-frame clones and is missing some. Of about 120,000 clones listed, around 69% are singletons. Sequencing was carried out using PBMCs. The TCR was taken from a woman in her 40s in good health and CMV-seropositive. The chain links TRBV7-2 to TRBJ1-3; 8 positions agree with TRBD1. CDR3 region: CASSSDRGTGNTIYF. The CDR3, as DNA: TGTGCCAGCAGCTCCGACAGGGGAACAGGAAACACCATATATTTT.